This T cell receptor beta chain was recorded in a study of long-term antiretroviral therapy in people with HIV. On this clone: The antigen is unknown.

The germline gives CDR1 SGHVS, CDR2 FNYEAQ. Trimming at V came to 4 bases and at J to 3 bases, leaving 6 bases not matched to a gene. The CDR3 has 16 amino acids. Study results and limitations: Diversity measured after ART increased yet remained under transplant donor controls. Controls had broader CDR3 length ranges than HIV repertoires did.

With survey level as its setting, the immunoSEQ assay was v3.0. Sequencing efforts were directed toward about 35,000-50,000 T-cell genomes per sample. The table came from immunoSEQ multiplex PCR; TCRdb's copy has only in-frame clones and leaves some out. The sample contains about 33,000 clones, around 97% of which appear only once. The rearrangement uses TRBV7-6 and TRBJ2-3, with TRBD2 matching over 11 bases. This receptor was obtained from a young man with HIV. This specimen was unsorted PBMCs, taken 6.9 years after starting antiretroviral therapy. CDR3 amino acids: CASSSTSGISTDTQYF. Written as DNA, the CDR3 is TGTGCCAGCAGCTCGACTAGCGGGATAAGTACAGATACGCAGTATTTT.